One sample yielded the 27 T cell receptor beta chains listed below, sequenced in a study of control samples from healthy donors and cancer patients. Method: immunoSEQ multiplex PCR; TCRdb's copy keeps in-frame clones and lacks some. The repertoire holds some 130,000 clones, with 90% as singletons. The sample taken for sequencing was blood. All receptors come from a middle-aged man in good health.

The chain recombines TRBV10-2 with TRBJ1-6, with D tentatively TRBD1 (5 bases). V was cut by 4 bases and J by 4 bases, with 8 bases left in between. The CDR3 loop spans 14 amino acids. Looked up from germline, CDR1 is WSHSY and CDR2 is SAAADI. Written as DNA, the CDR3 is TGCGCCAGCAGTGGTGGGGCTTATAATTCACCCCTCCACTTT. It encodes CASSGGAYNSPLHF.

The chain carries TRBV5-1 and TRBJ2-3; a possible D gene is TRBD1 (6 bases). The CDR3 is 15 amino acids. Deletions cut 3 bases from V and 0 bases from J, with 11 bases between. Germline CDR1 is SGHRS and CDR2 is YFSETQ. The CDR3 loop is CASSSHRESTDTQYF. CDR3 in DNA: TGCGCCAGCAGCTCCCACAGGGAGAGCACAGATACGCAGTATTTT. Together with reference TRBV5-1 and TRBJ2-3, the CDR3 gives the full variable domain: KAGVTQTPRYLIKTRGQQVTLSCSPISGHRSVSWYQQTPGQGLQFLFEYFSETQRNKGNFPGRFSGRQFSNSRSEMNVSTLELGDSALYLCASSSHRESTDTQYFGPGTRLTVL.

The chain carries TRBV19 and TRBJ2-3; 7 bases line up with TRBD2. V shed 7 bases and J 3 bases; nucleotides not matched to a gene: 10. The CDR3 has 15 residues. The germline CDR1 and CDR2 sequences are LNHDA and SQIVND (reference sequence). DNA of the CDR3: TGTGCCAGTACCCGCGGGGGAGCGGGGACAGATACGCAGTATTTT. Translated, it gives CASTRGGAGTDTQYF. The full variable domain, its missing parts supplied by reference TRBV19 and TRBJ2-3, is DGGITQSPKYLFRKEGQNVTLSCEQNLNHDAMYWYRQDPGQGLRLIYYSQIVNDFQKGDIAEGYSVSREKKESFPLTVTSAQKNPTAFYLCASTRGGAGTDTQYFGPGTRLTVL.

The chain couples TRBV13 to TRBJ2-5, with 10 bases that match TRBD2. The CDR3 runs 16 residues. V was pared by 1 base and J by 5 bases, with 7 bases of the junction left unmatched. Germline CDR1 reads PRHDT; CDR2 reads FYEKMQ (reference sequence). CDR3 residues: CASSLEAGGQRETQYF. The CDR3 DNA follows: TGTGCCAGCAGCTTAGAAGCGGGGGGGCAACGTGAGACCCAGTACTTC.

This chain uses TRBV5-1 with TRBJ2-1; D is unresolved. The ends were cut back, 4 bases at V and 5 bases at J, with 13 bases in the middle. The CDR3 sequence is 14 residues long. Germline V lookup: CDR1 SGHRS, CDR2 YFSETQ. CDR3 in amino acids: CASSPTPVNNEQFF. The CDR3 nucleotides are TGCGCCAGCAGCCCTACTCCAGTAAACAATGAGCAGTTCTTC.

This clone was counted once. The rearrangement joins TRBV10-3 to TRBJ1-2; no firm D call. CDR3 length: 13 residues. Germline assignment: CDR1 ENHRY and CDR2 SYGVKD. Trimming stripped 8 bases from V and 6 bases from J, with 16 bases between. Here the CDR3 DNA reads TGTGCCATCTGCAGGACCGACGTCGATGGCTACACCTTC. Its protein is CAICRTDVDGYTF.

V and J are TRBV15 and TRBJ2-1; a possible D gene is TRBD2 (5 bases). The CDR3 sequence is 14 residues long. Germline V CDR1 and CDR2: LNHNV, YYDKDF (reference sequence). With 0 bases removed from V and 8 bases from J, the gap between germline ends came to 11 bases. For the CDR3, the DNA is TGTGCCACCAGCAGAGATCAGTCCGGGGATGAGCAGTTCTTC. This gives the protein CATSRDQSGDEQFF.

The chain employs TRBV4-2 and TRBJ2-4, with TRBD2 identical over 11 bases. With 0 bases clipped from V and 0 bases from J, the junction kept 13 bases outside the gene matches. The germline gives CDR1 LGHNA, CDR2 YNFKEQ. The CDR3 spans 21 residues. The DNA for the CDR3 is TGTGCCAGCAGCCAAGATGTCTCTAGCGGGGGGTCGTTACTAGCCAAAAACATTCAGTACTTC. Amino acids: CASSQDVSSGGSLLAKNIQYF.

This clone showed up just once. The chain joins TRBV5-1 to TRBJ1-1; D is uncertain. Trimming shortened V by 4 bases and J by 6 bases, and 16 bases separated the two germline ends. Germline assignment: CDR1 SGHRS and CDR2 YFSETQ. The CDR3 has 14 residues. The CDR3 DNA is TGCGCCAGCAGCCCGCGCCGATCTAGTCCTGAAGCTTTCTTT. Protein: CASSPRRSSPEAFF. Full variable domain (outside the CDR3, taken from reference TRBV5-1 and TRBJ1-1): KAGVTQTPRYLIKTRGQQVTLSCSPISGHRSVSWYQQTPGQGLQFLFEYFSETQRNKGNFPGRFSGRQFSNSRSEMNVSTLELGDSALYLCASSPRRSSPEAFFGQGTRLTVV.

This chain joins TRBV29-1 and TRBJ2-5; the match to TRBD1 covers 8 bases. V dropped 5 bases and J dropped 0; count of bases not matched to a gene: 2. From germline, CDR1 is SQVTM and CDR2 ANQGSEA. This CDR3 spans 13 amino acids. CDR3 coding DNA: TGCAGCGTTTGGACAGGGAACCAAGAGACCCAGTACTTC. Amino acids: CSVWTGNQETQYF.

The CDR3 DNA is TGTGCCAGCAGCTTAGGGCACAAGAACTATGGCTACACCTTC. Its translation is CASSLGHKNYGYTF. The rearrangement joins TRBV7-2 to TRBJ1-2, with D unclear. CDR3 length equals 14 residues. V lost 1 base and J lost 2, with 8 bases in between. Germline CDR1 is SGHTA and CDR2 is FQGNSA.

The V call is TRBV2, the J call TRBJ2-2, with D uncertain. V was cut by 7 bases and J by 8 bases, with 11 bases left in between. The length of the CDR3 is 12 residues. CDR1 and CDR2 from the germline V gene are SNHLY and FYNNEI. The CDR3 DNA follows: TGTGCCAGCAAAACGTTGATTGGGGAGCTGTTTTTT. It is translated as CASKTLIGELFF.

This clone showed up just a few times. The same CDR3 also results from other DNA sequences found in this sample. The chain joins TRBV5-1 to TRBJ1-5; tentative D call: TRBD1 (6 bases). The CDR3 spans 15 residues. The germline V gene encodes CDR1 SGHRS and CDR2 YFSETQ. Trimming took off 0 bases at V and 1 base at J, with 8 bases between the two ends. The CDR3 DNA follows: TGCGCCAGCAGCTTGGAGGGGGGAAGCAATCAGCCCCAGCATTTT. Encoded protein: CASSLEGGSNQPQHF.

V usage is TRBV5-1 and J usage is TRBJ2-3; TRBD2 agrees at 15 bases. CDR3 length: 19 residues. Trimming removed 4 bases from V and 4 bases from J; junction bases left unmatched: 13. The germline gives CDR1 SGHRS, CDR2 YFSETQ. The CDR3 protein is CASSIGLAGGPGRADTQYF. The CDR3 DNA reads TGCGCCAGCAGCATAGGACTAGCGGGGGGGCCGGGTCGTGCAGATACGCAGTATTTT. The complete variable domain, with remaining parts taken from reference TRBV5-1 and TRBJ2-3, reads KAGVTQTPRYLIKTRGQQVTLSCSPISGHRSVSWYQQTPGQGLQFLFEYFSETQRNKGNFPGRFSGRQFSNSRSEMNVSTLELGDSALYLCASSIGLAGGPGRADTQYFGPGTRLTVL.

The chain recombines TRBV5-4 with TRBJ2-7; 8 positions agree with TRBD2. This CDR3 contains 16 residues. The germline gives CDR1 SGHNT, CDR2 YYREEE (reference sequence). Trimming removed 3 bases from V and 0 bases from J; junction bases left unmatched: 8. The CDR3 is CASSSGTRTSSYEQYF. The CDR3 DNA sequence: TGTGCCAGCAGCTCGGGGACTAGAACGAGCTCCTACGAGCAGTACTTC.

The gene calls are TRBV4-2 and TRBJ2-1; 11 positions agree with TRBD2. In germline, CDR1 is LGHNA, CDR2 YNFKEQ. J lost 6 bases, V lost 0 bases, and 1 base had no gene match. The CDR3 covers 15 residues. CDR3 sequence reads: CASSQDSGGANEQFF. DNA of the CDR3: TGTGCCAGCAGCCAAGATAGCGGGGGGGCCAATGAGCAGTTCTTC.

The chain employs TRBV3-1 (or the pseudogene TRBV3-2) and TRBJ1-6; unclear D gene. Germline-derived CDR1 and CDR2 are LGHDT and YNNKEL (reference sequence). CDR3 length: 18 residues. V lost 1 base, J lost 6 bases, and 19 bases lay in between. As DNA, the CDR3 is TGTGCCAGCAGCCAAGGCAGATCCTGGACGGCATCTAATTCACCCCTCCACTTT. It encodes CASSQGRSWTASNSPLHF.

J is TRBJ2-1 and V is TRBV2; 8 nucleotides align to TRBD2. Germline assignment: CDR1 SNHLY and CDR2 FYNNEI. This CDR3 spans 16 amino acids. V was pared by 3 bases and J by 0 bases, with 4 bases of the junction left unmatched. CDR3 region: CASSDLSGSSYNEQFF. The CDR3 DNA sequence: TGTGCCAGCAGTGACCTAAGCGGGAGCTCCTACAATGAGCAGTTCTTC.

The V gene is TRBV5-1, the J gene TRBJ2-7, with 7 bases that match TRBD1. V shed 4 bases, J shed 3 bases, and the junction held 4 bases outside the gene matches. There are 13 residues in the CDR3. Germline V gene lookup returns CDR1 SGHRS and CDR2 YFSETQ. CDR3 DNA sequence: TGCGCCAGCAGCCAAGACAGGGACTACGAGCAGTACTTC. The encoded protein is CASSQDRDYEQYF.

The rearrangement joins TRBV18 to TRBJ1-3, with D uncertain. This CDR3 spans 15 amino acids. V was cut by 2 bases and J by 3 bases, with 11 bases left in between. The germline V gene encodes CDR1 KGHSH and CDR2 LQKENI. CDR3 region: CASSPGQKIGNTIYF. CDR3 DNA sequence: TGTGCCAGCTCACCAGGGCAGAAGATTGGAAACACCATATATTTT.

This chain uses TRBV2 with TRBJ2-5, with 7 nucleotides matching TRBD2. Per germline, CDR1 SNHLY and CDR2 FYNNEI. The CDR3 is 12 residues long. V lost 6 bases and J lost 4; bases outside the gene matches: 2. The DNA for the CDR3 is TGTGCCAGCAGGTCGGGGGGAGAGACCCAGTACTTC. Amino acid sequence: CASRSGGETQYF.

CDR3 amino acids: CASRGSPRGLAHPNTEAFF. In DNA form, the CDR3 reads TGTGCCAGCAGGGGTTCCCCCAGGGGGCTCGCACACCCGAACACTGAAGCTTTCTTT. The chain uses TRBV2 and TRBJ1-1, with TRBD1 matching 8 bases. Germline trimming cut 6 bases from V and 1 base from J; bases unmatched to any gene: 19. The germline gives CDR1 SNHLY, CDR2 FYNNEI. The CDR3 contains 19 residues.

The rearrangement uses TRBV5-1 and TRBJ2-3; D gene uncertain. CDR3 length: 15 amino acids. The germline V gene encodes CDR1 SGHRS and CDR2 YFSETQ. With 0 bases removed from V and 4 bases from J, the gap between germline ends came to 12 bases. The CDR3 region is CASSLGPGLSDTQYF. CDR3 DNA sequence: TGCGCCAGCAGCTTGGGCCCGGGTCTATCAGATACGCAGTATTTT.

Comment on this clone: The identical CDR3 is also encoded by other nucleotide sequences in the sample. V gene TRBV9 combines with J gene TRBJ2-3; D possibly matches TRBD1 or TRBD2 (5 bases each). V dropped 0 bases and J dropped 1 base, with 9 bases sitting between them. CDR3 length: 15 amino acids. Germline V gene lookup returns CDR1 SGDLS and CDR2 YYNGEE. Here the CDR3 DNA reads TGTGCCAGCAGCGTAGAGCAGGGACGCACAGATACGCAGTATTTT. Protein product: CASSVEQGRTDTQYF. Full variable domain (rest looked up from reference TRBV9 and TRBJ2-3): DSGVTQTPKHLITATGQRVTLRCSPRSGDLSVYWYQQSLDQGLQFLIQYYNGEERAKGNILERFSAQQFPDLHSELNLSSLELGDSALYFCASSVEQGRTDTQYFGPGTRLTVL.

This rearrangement joins TRBV30 to TRBJ1-1, with D unclear. Trimming took 4 bases from V and 7 from J, leaving 16 bases between them. CDR3 length: 13 residues. CDR1 and CDR2 (germline): GTSNPN, SVGIG (reference sequence). As DNA, the CDR3 is TGTGCCTGGACGGCGAAATACCGGGATGAAGCTTTCTTT. It encodes CAWTAKYRDEAFF.

This clone was seen a few times. The V call is TRBV6-1, the J call TRBJ2-7; 7 positions agree with TRBD1. The germline V gene encodes CDR1 MNHNS and CDR2 SASEGT. This CDR3 contains 14 residues. V was clipped by 1 base and J by 3 bases; unmatched bases: 3. The CDR3 DNA reads TGTGCCAGCAGTGAAGGGGACAGTGGCTACGAGCAGTACTTC. Translating gives CASSEGDSGYEQYF.

In the case of this clone: The same CDR3 also results from other DNA sequences found in this sample. The genes are TRBV27 and TRBJ2-1; possibly TRBD2 for D (6 bases). Per the germline V gene, CDR1 is MNHEY and CDR2 is SMNVEV (reference sequence). Trimming removed 3 bases at V and 0 bases at J, with 6 bases between. CDR3 length equals 14 residues. CDR3 protein: CASSLGGSYNEQFF. CDR3 DNA sequence: TGTGCCAGCAGTTTGGGGGGCTCCTACAATGAGCAGTTCTTC.